Below are 17 T cell receptor beta chains sequenced from a single sample in a study of T cell responses to AZD1222 COVID-19 vaccine. Using immunoSEQ multiplex PCR, the repertoire was profiled, and TCRdb retains in-frame clones only, with some absent. This table holds about 150,000 clones, 90% found once. The sample here was peripheral blood, taken on day 0 of AZD1222 vaccination. The receptors here all came from an adult in good health.

This chain joins TRBV28 and TRBJ2-3, with 7 bases lining up with TRBD2. V trimming: 2 bases; J trimming: 2 bases; junction bases outside the gene matches: 1. The CDR3 covers 14 residues. Per germline, CDR1 MDHEN and CDR2 SYDVKM. The chain's CDR3 is CASSLAGVTDTQYF. The CDR3 region has the DNA TGTGCCAGCAGTTTAGCGGGAGTCACAGATACGCAGTATTTT.

DNA for the CDR3: TGTGCCAGCAGCTTAGGGGGGAGCTCCTATAATTCACCCCTCCACTTT. Its protein is CASSLGGSSYNSPLHF. The chain uses TRBV5-4 and TRBJ1-6; D is perhaps TRBD1 (6 bases). Trimming removed 2 bases from V and 0 bases from J, with 9 bases in between. The CDR3 runs to 16 residues. Germline lookup yields CDR1 SGHNT and CDR2 YYREEE (reference sequence). The whole variable domain, remainder taken from reference TRBV5-4 and TRBJ1-6, is ETGVTQSPTHLIKTRGQQVTLRCSSQSGHNTVSWYQQALGQGPQFIFQYYREEENGRGNFPPRFSGLQFPNYSSELNVNALELDDSALYLCASSLGGSSYNSPLHFGNGTRLTVT.

The J gene is TRBJ1-4, the V gene TRBV30, with no clear D. Germline values: CDR1 GTSNPN, CDR2 SVGIG (reference sequence). Trimming took off 2 bases at V and 3 bases at J, with 7 bases between the two ends. This CDR3 is 13 amino acids long. This CDR3 reads CAWSIGANEKLFF. The CDR3 DNA is TGTGCCTGGAGTATCGGAGCTAATGAAAAACTGTTTTTT.

The genes are TRBV15 and TRBJ1-1, with D maybe TRBD1 (5 bases). V was clipped by 2 bases and J by 8 bases, with 18 bases between them. The germline V gene encodes CDR1 LNHNV and CDR2 YYDKDF (reference sequence). There are 15 residues in the CDR3. CDR3 amino acids: CATSRLGVAELEAFF. CDR3 DNA sequence: TGTGCCACCAGCAGATTAGGGGTGGCGGAGCTAGAAGCTTTCTTT.

This clone appeared once. The rearrangement links TRBV10-3 to TRBJ1-3; no clear D. Trimming shortened V by 10 bases and J by 1 base, and 11 bases separated the two germline ends. CDR1 and CDR2 from the germline V gene are ENHRY and SYGVKD. This CDR3 comprises 13 residues. CDR3 nucleotides: TGTGCCACCATAGAGGGATCTGGAAACACCATATATTTT. This encodes CATIEGSGNTIYF.

The gene calls are TRBV19 and TRBJ2-7, with D hard to call. The germline gives CDR1 LNHDA, CDR2 SQIVND (reference sequence). The CDR3 is 13 residues long. The ends were cut back, 2 bases at V and 2 bases at J, with 7 bases in the middle. CDR3 sequence reads: CASSILIAYEQYF. CDR3 DNA: TGTGCCAGTAGTATATTGATAGCCTACGAGCAGTACTTC. The full variable domain, its missing parts supplied by reference TRBV19 and TRBJ2-7, is DGGITQSPKYLFRKEGQNVTLSCEQNLNHDAMYWYRQDPGQGLRLIYYSQIVNDFQKGDIAEGYSVSREKKESFPLTVTSAQKNPTAFYLCASSILIAYEQYFGPGTRLTVT.

This clone was recorded once. The gene calls are TRBV28 and TRBJ2-1, with a tentative D call TRBD2 (6 bases). The germline V gene encodes CDR1 MDHEN and CDR2 SYDVKM. This CDR3 has 12 residues. V lost 7 bases and J lost 8, with 12 bases in between. CDR3 bases: TGTGCCAGCACGCGACTAGGACATGAGCAGTTCTTC. Translating it yields CASTRLGHEQFF.

This clone came up once. The rearrangement links TRBV18 to TRBJ2-1; possible D gene TRBD1, 6 bases. The length of the CDR3 is 14 residues. The germline gives CDR1 KGHSH, CDR2 LQKENI. Trimming pared 5 bases from V and 4 bases from J, leaving 12 bases between. As DNA, the CDR3 is TGTGCCAGCTCAGCCGGGACACGGTACAATGAGCAGTTCTTC. The encoded protein is CASSAGTRYNEQFF.

The chain links TRBV6-5 to TRBJ2-5, with 10 bases identical to TRBD2. The CDR3 loop spans 14 amino acids. Germline CDR1 reads MNHEY; CDR2 reads SVGAGI. The trim removed 4 bases at V and 1 base at J, leaving 0 bases unmatched. DNA of the CDR3: TGTGCCAGCAGTTGGACTAGCGGCCAAGAGACCCAGTACTTC. Translating gives CASSWTSGQETQYF.

V gene TRBV18 combines with J gene TRBJ2-5; D call uncertain. In germline, CDR1 is KGHSH, CDR2 LQKENI. This CDR3 is 12 amino acids long. The V end was cut by 3 bases, the J end by 4 bases, with 6 bases between. The CDR3 DNA reads TGTGCCAGCTCACCCCTGAGAGAGACCCAGTACTTC. Translating it yields CASSPLRETQYF.

The DNA for the CDR3 is TGTGCCAGTACCCGGGGAGATACTAACTATGGCTACACCTTC. It yields the protein CASTRGDTNYGYTF. The chain uses TRBV19 and TRBJ1-2; D remains unclear. V was cut by 7 bases and J by 0 bases, with 12 bases left in between. The germline V gene encodes CDR1 LNHDA and CDR2 SQIVND (reference sequence). CDR3 length: 14 residues. Filled out from reference TRBV19 and TRBJ1-2, the complete variable domain reads DGGITQSPKYLFRKEGQNVTLSCEQNLNHDAMYWYRQDPGQGLRLIYYSQIVNDFQKGDIAEGYSVSREKKESFPLTVTSAQKNPTAFYLCASTRGDTNYGYTFGSGTRLTVV.

This sequence joins TRBV28 and TRBJ1-1; D is unclear. Trimming took 5 bases from V and 5 from J, leaving 9 bases between them. The length of the CDR3 is 12 residues. CDR1 MDHEN and CDR2 SYDVKM come from the germline V gene. The CDR3 coding sequence is TGTGCCAGCAGTGACATCCAGACTGAAGCTTTCTTT. Translation: CASSDIQTEAFF.

This rearrangement joins TRBV28 to TRBJ2-1; TRBD2 is a possible D gene (6 bases). CDR1 is MDHEN and CDR2 is SYDVKM in the germline V gene. The CDR3 totals 16 residues. The V end lost 3 bases, the J end lost 0 bases, and 12 bases lay between the germline ends. The DNA for the CDR3 is TGTGCCAGCAGTTTCCGGGGACTCGCCTCCTACAATGAGCAGTTCTTC. Translation: CASSFRGLASYNEQFF.

The V gene is TRBV7-9, the J gene TRBJ1-2; D possibly corresponds to TRBD1 (6 bases). The germline CDR1 and CDR2 sequences are SEHNR and FQNEAQ (reference sequence). Trimming cost V 2 bases and J 4 bases, with 11 bases left between them. The CDR3 is made up of 14 amino acids. CDR3 nucleotides: TGTGCCAGCAGCTTATCAGGGGCCCCCTATGGCTACACCTTC. Translation: CASSLSGAPYGYTF.

J is TRBJ1-2 and V is TRBV19; 7 nucleotides match TRBD1. The germline gives CDR1 LNHDA, CDR2 SQIVND (reference sequence). The CDR3 loop spans 15 amino acids. Unmatched junction bases numbered 8, after V lost 7 bases and J lost 0 bases. DNA for the CDR3: TGTGCCAGTACAAGACAGGGACGATCTAACTATGGCTACACCTTC. Translating gives CASTRQGRSNYGYTF.

This clone appeared a single time. The J gene is TRBJ2-7, the V gene TRBV27; maybe TRBD2 (6 bases). CDR3 size: 15 residues. Looked up from germline, CDR1 is MNHEY and CDR2 is SMNVEV (reference sequence). Trimming pared 5 bases from V and 1 base from J, leaving 15 bases between. The CDR3 DNA reads TGTGCCAGCAGTAGGGGACCTGGGAGGTCCTACGAGCAGTACTTC. Protein: CASSRGPGRSYEQYF.

This clone has more than one count but fewer than ten. CDR3 DNA: TGTGCCAGCAGTTTGTCGGGGACTAGCGCAGATACGCAGTATTTT. Its translation is CASSLSGTSADTQYF. The J gene is TRBJ2-3, the V gene TRBV27; TRBD2 matches 10 bases. CDR3 length equals 15 residues. J gave up 4 bases and V 3 bases, and 4 bases lay outside the gene matches. Germline V gives CDR1 MNHEY, CDR2 SMNVEV (reference sequence).